Listed here is a single TCR beta chain. HTBI primers from iRepertoire and Arm-PCR of CDR3 regions yielded the TCR beta libraries. Using its own MiXCR run on the multiplex PCR reads, TCRdb lists one record per CDR3 protein. This table holds some 230,000 distinct CDR3 sequences, around 20% found once. These data originate in a study of regulatory T cells in long-lasting Graves disease. For the study at large: Graves' cases, newly diagnosed, had used antithyroid drugs under 3 months.

As for time point: newly diagnosed GD, antithyroid drugs for less than 3 months. PBMCs provided the RNA from which the TCR library was made. Sequences were derived from peripheral blood mononuclear cells (PBMCs), sampled at new diagnosis, from a patient treated with antithyroid drugs. The origin of this receptor is a female donor with Graves disease.

The CDR3 protein is CASSYPGHVRWTQYF. The CDR3 nucleotides are TGTGCCAGCAGTTACCCTGGACATGTCCGCTGGACCCAGTACTTC. The chain links TRBV6-5 to TRBJ2-5; possible D gene TRBD1, 5 bases. This CDR3 spans 15 amino acids. The ends were cut back, 2 bases at V and 7 bases at J, with 17 bases in the middle. The V gene's germline CDR1 is MNHEY and CDR2 SVGAGI.